The TCR beta chain under discussion was sequenced for a study of cytomegalovirus exposure and HLA in healthy donors. The PCR contained 60 Vbeta and 13 Jbeta primers. This table comes from immunoSEQ multiplex PCR, and its TCRdb copy is limited to in-frame clones, with some not included. The sample yields a few hundred thousand clones, about 79% seen once. On this clone itself: Its antigen is undetermined.

Study-wide points: A later analysis linked a missense variant in DCLRE1C to the trimming of TCR beta V and J genes. A previous analysis found most TCR beta V segments productive roughly 87% or roughly 30% of the time. Available immune exposure information covered CMV serostatus only.

CDR3 size: 14 residues. Between the trimmed V and J ends, which lost 0 bases and 4 bases, there was a span of 9 bases. Per the germline V gene, CDR1 is LNHNV and CDR2 is YYDKDF (reference sequence). The sequenced sample was PBMCs. The chain employs TRBV15 and TRBJ1-2; perhaps TRBD1 as D (5 bases). The sequence came from a man between 18 and 35 years old in good health and CMV-seronegative. CDR3 coding DNA: TGTGCCACCAGCAGAGATACCGGGGGCTATGGCTACACCTTC. Encoded protein: CATSRDTGGYGYTF. Using reference TRBV15 and TRBJ1-2 for the parts outside the CDR3, the full variable domain is DAMVIQNPRYQVTQFGKPVTLSCSQTLNHNVMYWYQQKSSQAPKLLFHYYDKDFNNEADTPDNFQSRRPNTSFCFLDIRSPGLGDTAMYLCATSRDTGGYGYTFGSGTRLTVV.